This entry is about one T cell receptor (beta chain). Produced via immunoSEQ multiplex PCR; TCRdb's table is partial and in-frame only. Here the sample spans millions of clones, around 90% being singletons. V lost 6 bases to trimming and J lost 4 bases, with 12 bases between them. The germline CDR1 and CDR2 sequences are ENHRY and SYGVKD. CDR3 size: 13 residues. The data originate from a study of shared clonotypes between healthy human individuals. The sequence was obtained from a man aged 18 to 35 in good health. The chain links TRBV10-3 to TRBJ2-5, with D possibly matching TRBD2 (5 bases). Sample: naive CD4+ T cells sorted from blood. The subset here: CD45RA+ positively selected. In DNA form, the CDR3 reads TGTGCCATCAGGGAGAGCGGACTAGAGACCCAGTACTTC. Its protein is CAIRESGLETQYF.